This TCR beta chain was retrieved from a study of radiation and T cells in renal cell carcinoma. Generated by immunoSEQ multiplex PCR, the TCRdb table keeps only in-frame clones and is missing some. The table has roughly 130,000 clones, around 90% seen once. Time point reported: blood 2 weeks post-SBRT. The treatment was: 15 Gy SBRT to primary tumor, nephrectomy 4 weeks later. The germline gives CDR1 GTSNPN, CDR2 SVGIG (reference sequence). The CDR3 is 14 residues long. Trimming shortened V by 5 bases and J by 3 bases, and 16 bases separated the two germline ends. The specimen comprised blood, sampled from a patient whose treatment included radiotherapy and nephrectomy. The chain uses TRBV30 and TRBJ1-1; no reliable D call. This sequence originates from a woman in her 70s with renal cell carcinoma. As DNA, the CDR3 is TGTGCCTGGTACCACACCGCAACGGACACTGAAGCTTTCTTT. This codes for CAWYHTATDTEAFF.